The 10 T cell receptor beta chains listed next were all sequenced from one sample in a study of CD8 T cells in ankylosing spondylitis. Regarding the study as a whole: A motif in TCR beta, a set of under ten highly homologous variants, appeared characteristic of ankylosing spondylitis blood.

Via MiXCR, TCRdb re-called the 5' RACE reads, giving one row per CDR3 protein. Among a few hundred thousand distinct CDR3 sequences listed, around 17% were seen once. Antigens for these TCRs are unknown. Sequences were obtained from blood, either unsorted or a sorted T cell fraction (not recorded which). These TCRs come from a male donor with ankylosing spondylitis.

The CDR3 nucleotides read TGTGCCAGCAGCTTATCTGGGACCTTCCAGCAGACCCAGTACTTC. Translation gives CASSLSGTFQQTQYF. The gene calls are TRBV13 and TRBJ2-5, with D possibly called TRBD1 or TRBD2 (5 bases each). Germline V lookup: CDR1 PRHDT, CDR2 FYEKMQ (reference sequence). The ends were cut back, 2 bases at V and 6 bases at J, with 16 bases in the middle. The CDR3 covers 15 residues.

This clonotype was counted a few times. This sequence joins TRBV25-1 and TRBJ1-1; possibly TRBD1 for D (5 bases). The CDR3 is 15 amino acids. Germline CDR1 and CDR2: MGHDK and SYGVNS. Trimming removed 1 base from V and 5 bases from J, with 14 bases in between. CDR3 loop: CASSEFEGPGTEAFF. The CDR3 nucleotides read TGTGCCAGCAGTGAATTTGAGGGGCCGGGGACTGAAGCTTTCTTT. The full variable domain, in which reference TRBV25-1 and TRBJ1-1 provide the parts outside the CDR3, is EADIYQTPRYLVIGTGKKITLECSQTMGHDKMYWYQQDPGMELHLIHYSYGVNSTEKGDLSSESTVSRIRTEHFPLTLESARPSHTSQYLCASSEFEGPGTEAFFGQGTRLTVV.

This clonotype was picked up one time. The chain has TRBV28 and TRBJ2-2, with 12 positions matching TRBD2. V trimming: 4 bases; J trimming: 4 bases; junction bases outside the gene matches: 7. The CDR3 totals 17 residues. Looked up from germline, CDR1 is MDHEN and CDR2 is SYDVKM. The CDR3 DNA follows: TGTGCCAGCAGTTCCCCGACTAGCGGGAGAGGCACCGGGGAGCTGTTTTTT. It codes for CASSSPTSGRGTGELFF.

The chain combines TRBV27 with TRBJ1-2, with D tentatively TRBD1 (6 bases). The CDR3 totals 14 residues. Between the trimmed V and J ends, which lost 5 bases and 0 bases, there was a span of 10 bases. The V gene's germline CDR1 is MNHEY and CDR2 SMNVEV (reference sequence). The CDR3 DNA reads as TGTGCCAGCAGTGCGGAGGGGGCTAACTATGGCTACACCTTC. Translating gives CASSAEGANYGYTF.

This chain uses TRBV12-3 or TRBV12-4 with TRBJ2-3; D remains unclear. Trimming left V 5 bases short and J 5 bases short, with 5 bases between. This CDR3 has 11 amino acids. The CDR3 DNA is TGTGCCAGCAGTACCCAAGATACGCAGTATTTT. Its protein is CASSTQDTQYF.

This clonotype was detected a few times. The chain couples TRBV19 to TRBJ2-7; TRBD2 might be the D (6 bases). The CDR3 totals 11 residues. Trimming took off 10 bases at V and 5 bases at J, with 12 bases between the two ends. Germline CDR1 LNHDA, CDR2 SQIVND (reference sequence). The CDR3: CATVAGNEQYF. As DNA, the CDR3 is TGTGCCACGGTTGCGGGGAACGAGCAGTACTTC.

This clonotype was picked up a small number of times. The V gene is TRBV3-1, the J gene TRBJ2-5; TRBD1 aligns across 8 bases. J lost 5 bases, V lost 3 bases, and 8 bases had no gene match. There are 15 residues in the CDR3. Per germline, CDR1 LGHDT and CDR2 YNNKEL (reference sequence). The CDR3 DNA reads TGTGCCAGCAGCCACCCGGGACAGGTCGACGAGACCCAGTACTTC. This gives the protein CASSHPGQVDETQYF.

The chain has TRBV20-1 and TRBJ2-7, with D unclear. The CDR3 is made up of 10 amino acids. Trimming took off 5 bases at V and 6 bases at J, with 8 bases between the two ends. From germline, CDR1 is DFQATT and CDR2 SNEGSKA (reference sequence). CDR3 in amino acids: CSARPGEQYF. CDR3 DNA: TGCAGTGCTCGGCCTGGCGAGCAGTACTTC.

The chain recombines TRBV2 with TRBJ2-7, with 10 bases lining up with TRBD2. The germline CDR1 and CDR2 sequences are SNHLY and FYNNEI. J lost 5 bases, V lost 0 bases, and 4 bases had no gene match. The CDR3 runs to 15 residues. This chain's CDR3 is CASSEAPGLAHEQYF. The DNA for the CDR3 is TGTGCCAGCAGTGAAGCGCCGGGACTAGCGCACGAGCAGTACTTC.

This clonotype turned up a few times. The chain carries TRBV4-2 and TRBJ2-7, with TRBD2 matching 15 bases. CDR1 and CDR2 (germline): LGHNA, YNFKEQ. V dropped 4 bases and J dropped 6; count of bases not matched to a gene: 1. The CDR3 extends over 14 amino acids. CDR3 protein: CASSPGLAGGEQYF. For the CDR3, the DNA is TGTGCCAGCAGCCCGGGACTAGCGGGGGGCGAGCAGTACTTC.